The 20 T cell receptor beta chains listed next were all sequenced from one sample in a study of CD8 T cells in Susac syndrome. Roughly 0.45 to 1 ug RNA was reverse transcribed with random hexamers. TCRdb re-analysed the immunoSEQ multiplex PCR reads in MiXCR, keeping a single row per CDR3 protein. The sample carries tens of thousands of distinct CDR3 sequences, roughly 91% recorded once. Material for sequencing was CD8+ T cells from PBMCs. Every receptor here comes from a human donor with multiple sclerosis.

This chain's CDR3 is CSASEVYEQYF. The DNA of the CDR3 is TGCAGTGCCTCAGAAGTTTACGAGCAGTACTTC. The chain uses TRBV20-1 and TRBJ2-7; D remains ambiguous. Germline CDR1 is DFQATT and CDR2 is SNEGSKA (reference sequence). Between the trimmed V and J ends, which lost 6 bases and 4 bases, there was a span of 10 bases. The CDR3 spans 11 residues.

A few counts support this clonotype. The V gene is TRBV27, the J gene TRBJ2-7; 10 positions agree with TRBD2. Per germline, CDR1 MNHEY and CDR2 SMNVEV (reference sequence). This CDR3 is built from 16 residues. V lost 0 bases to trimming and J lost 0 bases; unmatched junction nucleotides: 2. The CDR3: CASSLSASGGSYEQYF. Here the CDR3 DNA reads TGTGCCAGCAGTTTATCGGCTAGCGGGGGCTCCTACGAGCAGTACTTC.

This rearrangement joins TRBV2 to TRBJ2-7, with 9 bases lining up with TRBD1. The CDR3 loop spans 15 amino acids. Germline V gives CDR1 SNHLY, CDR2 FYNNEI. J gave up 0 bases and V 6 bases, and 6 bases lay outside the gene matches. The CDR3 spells CASRGGTGSSYEQYF. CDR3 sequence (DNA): TGTGCCAGCAGGGGGGGGACAGGGAGCTCCTACGAGCAGTACTTC.

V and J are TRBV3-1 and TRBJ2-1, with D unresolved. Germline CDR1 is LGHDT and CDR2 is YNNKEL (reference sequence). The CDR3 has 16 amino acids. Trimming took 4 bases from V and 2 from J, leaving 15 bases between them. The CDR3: CASSRGQRTAYNEQFF. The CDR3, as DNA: TGTGCCAGCAGCCGGGGTCAGAGAACCGCCTACAATGAGCAGTTCTTC.

The CDR3 is CASSGLPGHPYNEQFF. As DNA, the CDR3 is TGTGCCAGCAGTGGACTTCCGGGACACCCGTACAATGAGCAGTTCTTC. This chain connects TRBV6-1 to TRBJ2-1; TRBD1 might be the D (6 bases). CDR1 MNHNS and CDR2 SASEGT come from the germline V gene. V lost 4 bases to trimming and J lost 4 bases, with 17 bases between them. This CDR3 contains 16 residues.

The CDR3 loop is CSGGGRELYEQFF. The CDR3 coding sequence is TGCAGCGGAGGGGGGCGGGAGTTGTATGAGCAGTTCTTC. J is TRBJ2-1 and V is TRBV29-1; a weak D match, TRBD2 (7 bases). Germline CDR1 SQVTM, CDR2 ANQGSEA. V was cut by 7 bases and J by 8 bases, with 18 bases left in between. The CDR3 is 13 residues long.

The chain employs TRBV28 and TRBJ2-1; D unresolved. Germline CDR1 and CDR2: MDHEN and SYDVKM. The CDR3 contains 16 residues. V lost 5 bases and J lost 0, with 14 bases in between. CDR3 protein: CASSPGPNHSYNEQFF. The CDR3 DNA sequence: TGTGCCAGCAGTCCCGGACCAAATCACTCCTACAATGAGCAGTTCTTC.

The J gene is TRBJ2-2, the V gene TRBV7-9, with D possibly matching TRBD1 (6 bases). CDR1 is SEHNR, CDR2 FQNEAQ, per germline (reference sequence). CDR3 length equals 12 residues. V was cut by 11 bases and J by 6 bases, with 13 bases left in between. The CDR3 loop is CAPARGSGELFF. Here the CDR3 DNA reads TGTGCCCCCGCCAGGGGCTCCGGGGAGCTGTTTTTT.

CDR3 in amino acids: CASSLGASGSNEQFF. In nucleotides, the CDR3 is TGTGCCAGCAGCCTGGGGGCTAGCGGGAGCAATGAGCAGTTCTTC. The chain combines TRBV7-3 with TRBJ2-1; 10 nucleotides align to TRBD2. Unmatched junction bases numbered 7, after V lost 5 bases and J lost 6 bases. Germline V gene sequence: CDR1 SGHTA, CDR2 FQGTGA. The CDR3 runs to 15 residues.

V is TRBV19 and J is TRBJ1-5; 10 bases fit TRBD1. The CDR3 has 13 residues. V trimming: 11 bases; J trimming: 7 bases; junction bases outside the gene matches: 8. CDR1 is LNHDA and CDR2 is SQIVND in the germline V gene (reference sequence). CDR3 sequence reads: CAASGTGEQPQHF. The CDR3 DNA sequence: TGTGCCGCATCGGGGACAGGGGAGCAGCCCCAGCATTTT.

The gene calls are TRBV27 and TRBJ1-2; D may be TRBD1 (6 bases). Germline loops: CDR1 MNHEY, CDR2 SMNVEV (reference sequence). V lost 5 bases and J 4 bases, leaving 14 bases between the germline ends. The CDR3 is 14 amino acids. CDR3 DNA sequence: TGTGCCAGCAGTGTGACGGGGGCCGGCTATGGCTACACCTTC. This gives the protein CASSVTGAGYGYTF.

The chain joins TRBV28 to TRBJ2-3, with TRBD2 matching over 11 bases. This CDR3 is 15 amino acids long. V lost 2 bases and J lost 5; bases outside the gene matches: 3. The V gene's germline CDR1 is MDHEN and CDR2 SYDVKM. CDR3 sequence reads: CASSLVAGGKDTQYF. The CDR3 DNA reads TGTGCCAGCAGTTTAGTAGCGGGAGGGAAAGATACGCAGTATTTT. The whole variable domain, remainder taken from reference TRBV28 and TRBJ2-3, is DVKVTQSSRYLVKRTGEKVFLECVQDMDHENMFWYRQDPGLGLRLIYFSYDVKMKEKGDIPEGYSVSREKKERFSLILESASTNQTSMYLCASSLVAGGKDTQYFGPGTRLTVL.

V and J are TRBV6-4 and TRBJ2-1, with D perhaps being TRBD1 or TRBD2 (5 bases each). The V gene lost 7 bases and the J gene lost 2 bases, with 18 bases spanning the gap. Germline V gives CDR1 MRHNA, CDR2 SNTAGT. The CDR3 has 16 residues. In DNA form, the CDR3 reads TGTGCCAGCACGGGACCTGCGGTGGGGACCTACAATGAGCAGTTCTTC. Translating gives CASTGPAVGTYNEQFF.

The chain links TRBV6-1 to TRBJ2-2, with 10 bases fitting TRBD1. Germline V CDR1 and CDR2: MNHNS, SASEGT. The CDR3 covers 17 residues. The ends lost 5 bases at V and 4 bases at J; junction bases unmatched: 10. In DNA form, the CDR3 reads TGTGCCAGCAGTCCCGACTGGACAGGGGGTAGCACCGGGGAGCTGTTTTTT. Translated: CASSPDWTGGSTGELFF.

CDR3 residues: CASSQDRFSSYEQYF. The CDR3 DNA is TGCGCCAGCAGCCAAGATCGGTTCTCCTCCTACGAGCAGTACTTC. V gene TRBV4-3 combines with J gene TRBJ2-7; D gene ambiguous. The CDR3 spans 15 residues. The germline V and J ends were trimmed by 0 bases and 0 bases, with 9 bases remaining between them. CDR1 and CDR2 (germline): LGHNA, YSLEER.

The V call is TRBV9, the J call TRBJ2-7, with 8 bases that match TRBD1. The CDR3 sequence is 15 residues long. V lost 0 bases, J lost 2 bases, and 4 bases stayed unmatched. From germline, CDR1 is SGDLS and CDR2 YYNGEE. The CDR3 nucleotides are TGTGCCAGCAGCGTAGGGGACAGGTTAACCTACGAGCAGTACTTC. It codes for CASSVGDRLTYEQYF.

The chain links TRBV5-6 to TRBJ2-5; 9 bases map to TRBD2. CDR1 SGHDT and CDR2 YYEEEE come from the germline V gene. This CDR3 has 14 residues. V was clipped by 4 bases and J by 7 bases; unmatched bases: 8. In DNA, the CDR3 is TGTGCCAGCAGCGCGGGACTAGCCAAAGGGACCCAGTACTTC. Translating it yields CASSAGLAKGTQYF.

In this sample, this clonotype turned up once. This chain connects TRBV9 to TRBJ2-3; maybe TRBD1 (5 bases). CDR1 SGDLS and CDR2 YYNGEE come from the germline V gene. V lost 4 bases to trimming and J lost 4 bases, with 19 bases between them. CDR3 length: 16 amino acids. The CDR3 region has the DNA TGTGCCAGCAGCCGTTTAGGGGTTCCCGGAGCAGATACGCAGTATTTT. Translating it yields CASSRLGVPGADTQYF.

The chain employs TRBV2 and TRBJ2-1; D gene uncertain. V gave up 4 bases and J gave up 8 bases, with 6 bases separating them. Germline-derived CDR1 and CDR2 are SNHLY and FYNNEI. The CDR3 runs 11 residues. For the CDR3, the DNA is TGTGCCAGCAGTGGCGCCTATGAGCAGTTCTTC. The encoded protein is CASSGAYEQFF.

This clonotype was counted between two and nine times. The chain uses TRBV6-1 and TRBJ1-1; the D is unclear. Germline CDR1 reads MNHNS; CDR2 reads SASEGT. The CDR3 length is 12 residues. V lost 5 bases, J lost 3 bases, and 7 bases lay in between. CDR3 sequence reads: CASSSGYTEAFF. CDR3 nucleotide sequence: TGTGCCAGCAGTTCGGGGTACACTGAAGCTTTCTTT.